This TCR beta chain derives from a study of shared clonotypes between healthy human individuals. Germline CDR1 LNHDA, CDR2 SQIVND (reference sequence). The CDR3 is 14 amino acids. V lost 10 bases, J lost 5 bases, and 12 bases stayed unmatched. Sequencing used immunoSEQ multiplex PCR; TCRdb keeps in-frame clones, though not all of them. Among a few million clones listed, less than 95% were seen once. The genes are TRBV19 and TRBJ2-7, with 9 bases lining up with TRBD1. Sample: naive CD4+ T cells from PBMCs. The subset: CD45RA+ positively selected. This sequence originates from a man younger than 35 in good health. Some clones in this sample may be carry-over from other donors' samples. The CDR3 protein is CATLAGTGYHEQYF. CDR3 DNA: TGTGCCACCTTAGCCGGGACAGGGTACCACGAGCAGTACTTC.